This is a list of T cell receptor beta chains from one sample in a study of T cell responses to AZD1222 COVID-19 vaccine. This table comes from immunoSEQ multiplex PCR, and its TCRdb copy is limited to in-frame clones, with some not included. The data contain some 180,000 clones, approximately 94% of them singletons. The sequenced sample was peripheral blood, obtained 28 days after the second dose of the MenACWY control vaccine. The source is an adult who received the MenACWY meningococcal vaccine as a control. CDR3s include the opening cysteine and the closing phenylalanine or tryptophan. The order of the fields is J gene, V gene, CDR3 protein.

TRBJ1-4,TRBV20-1,CSASHRASNEKLFF
TRBJ1-1,TRBV15,CATSRLVETEAFF
TRBJ1-1,TRBV9,CASNPEGITEAFF
TRBJ2-1,TRBV2,CASRGTPFDEQFF
TRBJ2-2,TRBV5-1,CASSLGQGGHGELFF
TRBJ1-2,TRBV7-3,CASSLTGRTDSSHYGYTF
TRBJ1-5,TRBV7-2,CASSFRGNQPQHF
TRBJ1-4,TRBV6-6,CASRQTTTNEKLFF
TRBJ2-7,TRBV29-1,CSVEDPRTYEQYF
TRBJ2-5,TRBV7-8,CASTFYRKETQYF
TRBJ1-5,TRBV19,CASTSEERRQPQHF
TRBJ1-3,TRBV29-1,CSVGTTATIYF
TRBJ2-2,TRBV27,CASSFQTGNTGELFF
TRBJ1-3,TRBV19,CASSDSPSGNTIYF
TRBJ2-6,TRBV5-1,CASGLASRQGSVTSGANVLTF
TRBJ1-6,TRBV5-4,CASSLGGGIPDNSPLHF
TRBJ2-2,TRBV3-1/TRBV3-2,CASSRWQGMNTGELFF
TRBJ1-5,TRBV15,CATSRGGSNQPQHF
TRBJ1-2,TRBV7-2,CASSLTRDRAYGYTF
TRBJ1-4,TRBV7-8,CASSLGSSYNEKLFF
TRBJ1-2,TRBV27,CASSSQDTPPRGGYTF
TRBJ1-2,TRBV27,CASSVPRDTHPYNYGYTF
TRBJ1-6,TRBV30,CAWSQGEGYNSPLHF
TRBJ1-4,TRBV30,CAWSGDTLEKLFF
TRBJ2-2,TRBV27,CASSFFGGGTGELFF
TRBJ1-2,TRBV7-9,CATSQVNYGYTF
TRBJ1-1,TRBV5-1,CASSLAGITEAFF
TRBJ2-4,TRBV9,CASSATSGRSRAAKNIQYF
TRBJ2-5,TRBV7-9,CASSFLTLQETQYF
TRBJ1-2,TRBV5-5,CASSRGQGYGYTF
TRBJ2-7,TRBV5-1,CASSLESGPNFYEQYF
TRBJ1-3,TRBV6-1,CASSERRTGNTIYF
TRBJ2-5,TRBV19,CASSMRTSGSLQETQYF
TRBJ1-2,TRBV27,CASRKGDGYTF
TRBJ1-1,TRBV2,CASSAKYRVREAFF
TRBJ2-2,TRBV18,CASSPSGRLANTGELFF
TRBJ2-3,TRBV27,CASSLVGSSTDTQYF
TRBJ2-3,TRBV7-3,CASSFGLAGVQGDTQYF
TRBJ2-7,TRBV10-3,CAVLSDRSYEQYF
TRBJ1-2,TRBV19,CASSIPPEIEGYTF
TRBJ2-3,TRBV5-1,CASSNPSTDTQYF
TRBJ1-6,TRBV28,CASSPLDNSYNSPLHF
TRBJ2-7,TRBV5-6,CASSLRVGATSYEQYF
TRBJ1-1,TRBV11-2,CASSRGSGLVNTEAFF
TRBJ1-5,TRBV2,CASSRTGRNNQPQHF
TRBJ2-1,TRBV6-5,CASRLGEAYNEQFF
TRBJ1-6,TRBV5-6,CASSRVSRDSPLHF
TRBJ2-7,TRBV4-3,CASSLGLAGLYEQYF
TRBJ2-2,TRBV5-1,CASTMGAANTGELFF
TRBJ1-5,TRBV29-1,CSVAGEGSNQPQHF
TRBJ2-7,TRBV5-8,CASSLDSGASRYEQYF
TRBJ1-1,TRBV19,CASLAPGTANTEAFF